Detailed here is one T cell receptor (beta chain). The antigen it recognizes is unknown. Within one base of it there is no much larger clone, and no base qualities were kept. Via the germline V gene, CDR1 is MGHRA and CDR2 YSYEKL. The cysteine opens and the phenylalanine closes a CDR3 of 16 amino acids. Left in the record is the CDR3 DNA by itself, 48 bases read in frame from the first base. Germline trimming amounts to 6 bases on V and 5 bases on J, with 15 as the count of junction bases outside the gene matches. The library was prepared using the immunoSEQ multiplex PCR assay. TCRdb mirrors the immuneACCESS table, restricted to in-frame sequences. Some clones are absent from its copies; in checked studies, under half trace to an unresolved V gene, and the reason for the others is unknown. In all, the sample holds some 120,000 clones, and 80% to 95% of those were seen once. Roughly 7.8% of the sample is held by the ten biggest clonotypes.

The data originate from a study of control samples from healthy donors and cancer patients (dated by TCRdb to 2020 to 2022). This sequence was found in a man aged 18 to 35 in good health. The rearrangement joined TRBV4-1 to TRBJ1-1, with 7 junctional bases fitting TRBD1. The specimen sequenced was blood. The CDR3 has the sequence CASRPDRAPVWTEAFF. In nucleotide form, the sequence is TGCGCCAGCAGGCCCGACAGGGCCCCGGTCTGGACTGAAGCTTTCTTT.